The entry below gives a single TCR beta chain sequence along with its context. Assay: immunoSEQ multiplex PCR; the TCRdb copy retains only in-frame clones and omits some. The sample comprises about 67,000 clones, 90% to 95% of which are singletons, and around 3% rests with the top ten. The CDR3 loop spans 16 amino acids. V lost 0 bases and J 7 bases, leaving 14 bases between the germline ends. The V gene's germline CDR1 is SGHDT and CDR2 YYEEEE. These data belong to a study of T cells after somatic rescue of genetic block. This receptor was taken from a middle-aged man. The V call is TRBV5-6, the J call TRBJ1-6; D gene unclear. Material for sequencing was peripheral blood mononuclear cells (PBMCs). CDR3 coding DNA: TGTGCCAGCAGCTTGGTAGGCTTAAGGGCCAATTCACCCCTCCACTTT. Its translation is CASSLVGLRANSPLHF.